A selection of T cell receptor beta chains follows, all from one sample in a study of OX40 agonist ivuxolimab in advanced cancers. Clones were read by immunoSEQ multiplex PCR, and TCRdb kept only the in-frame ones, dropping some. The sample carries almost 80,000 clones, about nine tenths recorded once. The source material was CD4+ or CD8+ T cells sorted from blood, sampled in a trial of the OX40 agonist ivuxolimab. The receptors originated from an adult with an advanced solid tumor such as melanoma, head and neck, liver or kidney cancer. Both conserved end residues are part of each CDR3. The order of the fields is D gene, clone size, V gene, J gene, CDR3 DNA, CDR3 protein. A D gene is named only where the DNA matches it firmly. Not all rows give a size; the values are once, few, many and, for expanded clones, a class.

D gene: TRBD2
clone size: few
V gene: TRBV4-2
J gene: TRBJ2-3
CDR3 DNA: TGTGCCAGCAGCCAAGGACTAGCGGCTAGCACAGATACGCAGTATTTT
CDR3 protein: CASSQGLAASTDTQYF

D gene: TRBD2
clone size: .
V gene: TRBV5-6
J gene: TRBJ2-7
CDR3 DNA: TGTGCCAGCAGCTTGGAGTTATTGGGGACTAGCGGGTTCTACGAGCAGTACTTC
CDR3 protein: CASSLELLGTSGFYEQYF

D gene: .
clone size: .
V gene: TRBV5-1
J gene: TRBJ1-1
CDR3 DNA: TGCGCCAGCAGCCCCCAGGGAACTCGGACTGAAGCTTTCTTT
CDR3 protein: CASSPQGTRTEAFF

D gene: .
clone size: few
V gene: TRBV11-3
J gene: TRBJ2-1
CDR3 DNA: TGTGCCAGCAGCTTAGAAGGGTCTAGGGAAGGGAATGAGCAGTTCTTC
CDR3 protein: CASSLEGSREGNEQFF

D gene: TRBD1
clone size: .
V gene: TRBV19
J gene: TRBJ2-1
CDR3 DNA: TGTGCCAGTAGTGACAGGGGAAACTCTTACAATGAGCAGTTCTTC
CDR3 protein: CASSDRGNSYNEQFF

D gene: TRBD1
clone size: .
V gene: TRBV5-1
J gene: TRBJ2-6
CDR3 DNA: TGCGCCAGCAGCTCGACCGGGACAGGGGGTTCTGGGGCCAACGTCCTGACTTTC
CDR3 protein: CASSSTGTGGSGANVLTF

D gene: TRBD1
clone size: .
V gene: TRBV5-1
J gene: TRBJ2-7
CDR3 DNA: TGCGCCAGCAGGGGAGGGACAGGGGTTAACCACGAGCAGTACTTC
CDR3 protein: CASRGGTGVNHEQYF

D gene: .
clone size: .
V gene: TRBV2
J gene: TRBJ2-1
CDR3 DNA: TGTGCCAGCAGAACCTCACTAGGCGCGAACTACAATGAGCAGTTCTTC
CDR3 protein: CASRTSLGANYNEQFF

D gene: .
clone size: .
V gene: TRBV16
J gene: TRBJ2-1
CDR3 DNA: TGTGCCAGCAGCCCGACGTACGGGATGGGAATCCGGCAGTTCTTC
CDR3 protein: CASSPTYGMGIRQFF

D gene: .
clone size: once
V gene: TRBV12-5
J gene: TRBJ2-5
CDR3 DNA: TGTGCTAGTGGTTTGTACGGCCAAGAGACCCAGTACTTC
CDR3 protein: CASGLYGQETQYF

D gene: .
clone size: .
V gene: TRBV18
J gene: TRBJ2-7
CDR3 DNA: TGTGCCAGCTCCGAGGTGCAGGGCTACGAGCAGTACTTC
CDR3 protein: CASSEVQGYEQYF

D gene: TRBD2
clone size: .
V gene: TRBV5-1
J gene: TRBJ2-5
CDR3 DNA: TGCGCCAGCAGCTCCAACCCCCCGGCGGGAGGGGCCAGTGGGGAGGAGACCCAGTACTTC
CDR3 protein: CASSSNPPAGGASGEETQYF

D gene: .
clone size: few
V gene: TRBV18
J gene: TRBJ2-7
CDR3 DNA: TGTGCCAGCTCACCACAGGCCGACAGCTACGAGCAGTACTTC
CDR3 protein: CASSPQADSYEQYF

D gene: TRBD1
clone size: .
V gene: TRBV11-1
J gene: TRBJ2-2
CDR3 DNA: TGTGCCAGCAGCTTATTACAGGGGGCGAACACCGGGGAGCTGTTTTTT
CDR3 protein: CASSLLQGANTGELFF

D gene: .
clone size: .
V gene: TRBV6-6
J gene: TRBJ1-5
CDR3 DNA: TGTGCCAGCAGGCTGACAAGCCGGGGGAATCAGCCCCAGCATTTT
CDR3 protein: CASRLTSRGNQPQHF

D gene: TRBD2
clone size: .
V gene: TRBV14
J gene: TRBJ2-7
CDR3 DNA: TGTGCCAGCAGCCAAGGGACTAGCGGGAGTAGCGAGCAGTACTTC
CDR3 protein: CASSQGTSGSSEQYF

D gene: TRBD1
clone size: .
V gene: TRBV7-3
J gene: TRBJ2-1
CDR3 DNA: TGTGCCAGCAGCCGATTTTGGGGACAGTACAATGAGCAGTTCTTC
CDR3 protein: CASSRFWGQYNEQFF

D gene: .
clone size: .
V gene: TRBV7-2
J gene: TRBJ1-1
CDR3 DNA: TGTGCCAGCAGCTTAGCTACCTTGGGTGAAGCTTTCTTT
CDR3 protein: CASSLATLGEAFF

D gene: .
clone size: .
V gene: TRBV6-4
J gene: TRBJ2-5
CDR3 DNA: TGTGCCAGCAGCCGAATAGACAGAGCACCCAGACGGGAGACCCAGTACTTC
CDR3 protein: CASSRIDRAPRRETQYF

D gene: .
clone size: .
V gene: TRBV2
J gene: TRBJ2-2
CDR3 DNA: TGTGCCAGCAGTGAAGGCGTAGCCGCGGAGCTGTTTTTT
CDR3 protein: CASSEGVAAELFF

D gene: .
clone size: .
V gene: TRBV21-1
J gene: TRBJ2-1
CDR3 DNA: TGTGCCAGCAGCAAAGGTGGAATCGGACTAATACTCAATGAGCAGTTCTTC
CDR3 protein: CASSKGGIGLILNEQFF

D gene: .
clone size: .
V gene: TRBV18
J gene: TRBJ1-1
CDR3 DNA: TGTGCCAGCTCACAGGGGTCGAACACTGAAGCTTTCTTT
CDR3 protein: CASSQGSNTEAFF

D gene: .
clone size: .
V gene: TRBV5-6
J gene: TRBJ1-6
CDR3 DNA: TGTGCCAGCAGCTTGTTTGCTTCACCCCTCCACTTT
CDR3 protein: CASSLFASPLHF

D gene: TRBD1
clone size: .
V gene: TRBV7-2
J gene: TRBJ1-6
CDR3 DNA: TGTGCCAGCAGCTCCGGACAGGGGGCCTATAATTCACCCCTCCACTTT
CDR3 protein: CASSSGQGAYNSPLHF

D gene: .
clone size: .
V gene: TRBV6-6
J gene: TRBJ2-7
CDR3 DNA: TGTGCCAGCAGTTACTCTTTTAGCGGAAACTACGAGCAGTACTTC
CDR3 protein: CASSYSFSGNYEQYF

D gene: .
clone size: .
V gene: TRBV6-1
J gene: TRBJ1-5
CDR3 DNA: TGTGCCAGCAGTGAAGAGGTCAACCTCTCGCCCCAGCATTTT
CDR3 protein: CASSEEVNLSPQHF

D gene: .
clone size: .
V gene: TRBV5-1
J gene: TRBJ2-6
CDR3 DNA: TGCGCCAGCAGCTTGCAGGTAGCTGGGGGGGCCAACGTCCTGACTTTC
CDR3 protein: CASSLQVAGGANVLTF

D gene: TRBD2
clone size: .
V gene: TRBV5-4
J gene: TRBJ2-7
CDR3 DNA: TGTGCCAGCAGCTTGGTGGGACTAGCGGAAGGCTACGAGCAGTACTTC
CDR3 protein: CASSLVGLAEGYEQYF

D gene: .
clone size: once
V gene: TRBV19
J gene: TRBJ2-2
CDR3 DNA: TGTGCCAGTAGTAGACAGCCTGGGAACACCGGGGAGCTGTTTTTT
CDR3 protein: CASSRQPGNTGELFF

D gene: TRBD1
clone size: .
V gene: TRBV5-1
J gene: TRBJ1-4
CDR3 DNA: TGCGCCAGCAGCTTCGACAGGGGCTTTGAAAAACTGTTTTTT
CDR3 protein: CASSFDRGFEKLFF

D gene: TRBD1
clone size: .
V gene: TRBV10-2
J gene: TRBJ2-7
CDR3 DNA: TGCGCCAGCAAAGGTAGGGGACAGAGCTTCCCCGAGCAGTACTTC
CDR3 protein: CASKGRGQSFPEQYF

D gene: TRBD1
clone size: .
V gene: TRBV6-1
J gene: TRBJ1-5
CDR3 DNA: TGTGCCAGCAGTGACGGGACAGGTTATAGCAATCAGCCCCAGCATTTT
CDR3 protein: CASSDGTGYSNQPQHF

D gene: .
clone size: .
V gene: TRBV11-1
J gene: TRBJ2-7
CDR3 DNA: TGTGCCAGCGAGAGGGCTAGCTCCTACGAGCAGTACTTC
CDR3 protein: CASERASSYEQYF

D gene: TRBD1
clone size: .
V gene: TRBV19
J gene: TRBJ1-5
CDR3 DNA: TGTGCCAGTAGTTCCTGGGGGGGAGAGGGGGCACGATATCAGCCCCAGCATTTT
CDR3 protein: CASSSWGGEGARYQPQHF

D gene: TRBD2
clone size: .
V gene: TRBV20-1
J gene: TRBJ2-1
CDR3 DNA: TGCAGTGCGTCTCCGGGACTAATGCAGTTCTTC
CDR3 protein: CSASPGLMQFF

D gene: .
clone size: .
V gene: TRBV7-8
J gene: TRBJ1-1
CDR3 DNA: TGTGCCAGCAGCTTAGCGATTGCGGGGGCGCAGAGGATGGCTTTCTTT
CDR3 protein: CASSLAIAGAQRMAFF

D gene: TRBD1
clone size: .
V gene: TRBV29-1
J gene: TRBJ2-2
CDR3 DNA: TGCAGCGTTCCCGGGACAGGGTACTCGAACACCGGGGAGCTGTTTTTT
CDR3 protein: CSVPGTGYSNTGELFF

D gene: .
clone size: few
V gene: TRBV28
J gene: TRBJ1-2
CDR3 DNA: TGTGCCAGCAGTCCGACGGTACTCTATGGCTACACCTTC
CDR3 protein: CASSPTVLYGYTF

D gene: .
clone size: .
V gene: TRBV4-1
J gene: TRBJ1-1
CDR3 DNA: TGCGCCAGCAGCCAAGAGGGACGGCTGAACACTGAAGCTTTCTTT
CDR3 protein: CASSQEGRLNTEAFF

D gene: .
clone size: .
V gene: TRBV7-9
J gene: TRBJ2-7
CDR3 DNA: TGTGCCAGCAGCTTAGGGACGGGCTCCTACGAGCAGTACTTC
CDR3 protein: CASSLGTGSYEQYF

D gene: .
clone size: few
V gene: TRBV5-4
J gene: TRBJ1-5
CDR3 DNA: TGTGCCAGCAGCTTGAGGGAACGTAGCAATCAGCCCCAGCATTTT
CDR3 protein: CASSLRERSNQPQHF

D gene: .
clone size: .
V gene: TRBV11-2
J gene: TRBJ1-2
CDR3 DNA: TGTGCCAGCAGCTTCGGGCCTGGGCAGAAGAGCACCTTC
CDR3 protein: CASSFGPGQKSTF

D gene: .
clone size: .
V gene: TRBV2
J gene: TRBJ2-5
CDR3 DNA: TGTGCCAGCAGTGAATTGGAGCGACGAGGGGAGACCCAGTACTTC
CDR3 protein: CASSELERRGETQYF

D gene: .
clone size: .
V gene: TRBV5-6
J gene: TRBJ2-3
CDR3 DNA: TGTGCCAGCAGCTTGCGGGGTAGTGTCACAGATACGCAGTATTTT
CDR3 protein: CASSLRGSVTDTQYF

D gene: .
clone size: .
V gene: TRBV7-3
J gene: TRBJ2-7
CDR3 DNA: TGTGCCAGCAGCTTTGGGAACACCTACGAGCAGTACTTC
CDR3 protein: CASSFGNTYEQYF

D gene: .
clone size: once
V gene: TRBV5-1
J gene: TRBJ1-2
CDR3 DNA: TGCGCCAGCAGCTTGGGGGCGAGCAGTTTTAACTATGGCTACACCTTC
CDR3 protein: CASSLGASSFNYGYTF

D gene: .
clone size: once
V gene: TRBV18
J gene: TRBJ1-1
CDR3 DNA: TGTGCCAGCTCACCTTCAGAGAACACTGAAGCTTTCTTT
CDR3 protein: CASSPSENTEAFF

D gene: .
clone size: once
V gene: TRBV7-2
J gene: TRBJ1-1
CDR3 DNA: TGTGCCAGCAGCTTAGACAGGGACACTGAAGCTTTCTTT
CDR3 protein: CASSLDRDTEAFF

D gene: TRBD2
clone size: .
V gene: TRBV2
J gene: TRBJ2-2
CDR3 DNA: TGTGCCAGCAGTGAACAGGGAGGGTCCGGAGGGGAGCTGTTTTTT
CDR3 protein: CASSEQGGSGGELFF

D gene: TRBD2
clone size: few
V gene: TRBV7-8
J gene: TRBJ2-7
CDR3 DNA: TGTGCCAGCAGCTTAGCTAGCGGGAGTGCGTACGAGCAGTACTTC
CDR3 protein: CASSLASGSAYEQYF

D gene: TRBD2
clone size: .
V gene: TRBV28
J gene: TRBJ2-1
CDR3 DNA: TGTGCCAGCAGTGAAGGACTAGGTCGGTTCTTC
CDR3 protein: CASSEGLGRFF

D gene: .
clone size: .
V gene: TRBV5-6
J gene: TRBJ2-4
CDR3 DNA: TGTGCCAGCAGCTCCGGGGGAAACATTCAGTACTTC
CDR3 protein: CASSSGGNIQYF

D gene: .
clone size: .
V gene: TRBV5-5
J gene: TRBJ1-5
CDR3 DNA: TGTGCCAGCAGCTTGGTGGCCGCGGGGTATAGCAATCAGCCCCAGCATTTT
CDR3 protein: CASSLVAAGYSNQPQHF

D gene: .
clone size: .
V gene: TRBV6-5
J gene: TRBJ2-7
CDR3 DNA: TGTGCCAGCAGTTACTCGTTAACCAGACCCTACGAGCAGTACTTC
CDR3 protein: CASSYSLTRPYEQYF

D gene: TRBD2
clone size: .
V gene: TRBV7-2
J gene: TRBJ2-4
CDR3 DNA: TGTGCCAGCAGCTCCCCGGGAGGGCCCTCTAAAAACATTCAGTACTTC
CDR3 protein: CASSSPGGPSKNIQYF

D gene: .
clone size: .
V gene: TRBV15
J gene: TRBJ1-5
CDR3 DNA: TGTGCCACCAGCAGGGAAGACAGGTTCAATCAGCCCCAGCATTTT
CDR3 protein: CATSREDRFNQPQHF

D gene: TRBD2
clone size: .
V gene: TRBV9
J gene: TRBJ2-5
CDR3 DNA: TGTGCCAGCAGCCCACACGGGGGGCAAGAGACCCAGTACTTC
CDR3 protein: CASSPHGGQETQYF